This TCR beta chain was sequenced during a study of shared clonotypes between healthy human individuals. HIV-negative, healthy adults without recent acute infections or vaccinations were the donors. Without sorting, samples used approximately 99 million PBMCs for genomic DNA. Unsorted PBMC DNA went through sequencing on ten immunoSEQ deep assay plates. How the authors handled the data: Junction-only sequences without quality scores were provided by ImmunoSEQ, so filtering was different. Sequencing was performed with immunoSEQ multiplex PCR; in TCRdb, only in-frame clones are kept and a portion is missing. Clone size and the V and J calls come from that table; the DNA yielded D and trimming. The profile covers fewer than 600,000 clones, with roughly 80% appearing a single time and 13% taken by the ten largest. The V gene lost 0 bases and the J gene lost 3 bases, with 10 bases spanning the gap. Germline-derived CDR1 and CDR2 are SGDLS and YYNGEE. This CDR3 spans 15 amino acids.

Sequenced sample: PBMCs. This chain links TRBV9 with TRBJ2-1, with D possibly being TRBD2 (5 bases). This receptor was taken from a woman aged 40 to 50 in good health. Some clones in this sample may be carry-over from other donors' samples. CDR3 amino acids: CASSVVGEGYNEQFF. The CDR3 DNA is TGTGCCAGCAGCGTAGTTGGCGAGGGCTACAATGAGCAGTTCTTC.